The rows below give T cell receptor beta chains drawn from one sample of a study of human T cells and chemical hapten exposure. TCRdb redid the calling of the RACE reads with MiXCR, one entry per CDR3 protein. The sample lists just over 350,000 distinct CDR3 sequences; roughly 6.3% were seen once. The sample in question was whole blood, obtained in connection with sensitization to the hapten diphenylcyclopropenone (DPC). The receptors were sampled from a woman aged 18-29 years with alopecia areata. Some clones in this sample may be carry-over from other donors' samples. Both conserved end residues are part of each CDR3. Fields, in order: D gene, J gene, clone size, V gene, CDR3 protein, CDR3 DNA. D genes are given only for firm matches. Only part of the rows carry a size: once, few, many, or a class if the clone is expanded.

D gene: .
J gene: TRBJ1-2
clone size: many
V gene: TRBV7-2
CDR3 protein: CASSLALGGLGYGYTF
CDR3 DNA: TGTGCCAGCAGCTTAGCGCTGGGGGGGCTTGGGTATGGCTACACCTTC

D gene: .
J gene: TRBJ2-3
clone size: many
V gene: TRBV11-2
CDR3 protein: CASSLEHISTDTQYF
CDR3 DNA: TGTGCCAGCAGCTTAGAGCACATAAGCACAGATACGCAGTATTTT

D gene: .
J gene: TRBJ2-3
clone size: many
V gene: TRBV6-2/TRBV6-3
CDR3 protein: CASSYSTGSRQYF
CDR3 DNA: TGTGCCAGCAGTTACTCGACTGGGAGTAGGCAGTATTTT

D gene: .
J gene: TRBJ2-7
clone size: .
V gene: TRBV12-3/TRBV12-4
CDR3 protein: CASSLRGLQMEQYF
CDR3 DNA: TGTGCCAGCAGTTTACGTGGTCTCCAAATGGAGCAGTACTTC

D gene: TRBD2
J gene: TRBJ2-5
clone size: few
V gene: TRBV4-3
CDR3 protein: CASSKGGGQAETQYF
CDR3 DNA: TGCGCCAGCAGCAAGGGCGGGGGGCAGGCCGAGACCCAGTACTTC

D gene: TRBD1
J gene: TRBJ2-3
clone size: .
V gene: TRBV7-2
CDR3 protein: CASSFTDRGWDDTQYF
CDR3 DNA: TGTGCCAGCAGCTTTACGGACAGGGGATGGGACGATACGCAGTATTTT

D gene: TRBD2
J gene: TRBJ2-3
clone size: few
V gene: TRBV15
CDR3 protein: CATSRGLAESTDTQYF
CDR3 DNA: TGTGCCACCAGCAGGGGACTAGCGGAGAGCACAGATACGCAGTATTTT

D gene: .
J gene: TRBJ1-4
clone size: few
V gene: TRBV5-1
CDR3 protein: CASSLSKSTNEKLFF
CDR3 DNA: TGCGCCAGCAGCCTGAGCAAATCAACTAATGAAAAACTGTTTTTT

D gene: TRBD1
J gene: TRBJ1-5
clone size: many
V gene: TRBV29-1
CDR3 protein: CSARQGDNQPQHF
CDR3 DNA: TGCAGCGCTAGACAGGGGGATAATCAGCCCCAGCATTTT

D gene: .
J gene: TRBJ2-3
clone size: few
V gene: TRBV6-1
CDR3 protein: CASLHTDTQYF
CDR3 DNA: TGTGCCAGCCTCCACACAGATACGCAGTATTTT

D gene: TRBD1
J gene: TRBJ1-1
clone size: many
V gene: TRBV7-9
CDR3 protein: CASSPLPGQGATEPEAFF
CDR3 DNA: TGTGCCAGCAGCCCTTTACCGGGACAGGGGGCCACGGAACCTGAAGCTTTCTTT

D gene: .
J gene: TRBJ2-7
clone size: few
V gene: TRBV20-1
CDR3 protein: CSVPLGGSYEQYF
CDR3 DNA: TGCAGCGTCCCTTTGGGCGGCTCCTACGAGCAGTACTTC

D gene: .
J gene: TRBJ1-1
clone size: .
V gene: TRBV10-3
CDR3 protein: CAISVKGVNTEAFF
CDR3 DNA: TGTGCCATCAGTGTCAAGGGGGTGAACACTGAAGCTTTCTTT

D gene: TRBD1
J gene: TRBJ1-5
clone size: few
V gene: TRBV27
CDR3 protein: CASSPGTGGSQPQHF
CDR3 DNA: TGTGCCAGCAGCCCAGGGACAGGGGGCAGTCAGCCCCAGCATTTT

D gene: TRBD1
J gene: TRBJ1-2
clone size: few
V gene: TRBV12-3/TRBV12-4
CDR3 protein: CASSFGQGSYGYTF
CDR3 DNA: TGTGCCAGCAGTTTTGGACAGGGGAGCTATGGCTACACCTTC

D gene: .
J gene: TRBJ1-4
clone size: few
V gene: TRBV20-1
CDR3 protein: CSASSHNEKLFF
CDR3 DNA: TGCAGTGCTAGCAGTCATAATGAAAAACTGTTTTTT

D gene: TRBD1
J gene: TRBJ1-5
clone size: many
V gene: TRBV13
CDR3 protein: CASSFARQGQPQHF
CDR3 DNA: TGTGCCAGCAGCTTTGCAAGACAGGGCCAGCCCCAGCATTTT

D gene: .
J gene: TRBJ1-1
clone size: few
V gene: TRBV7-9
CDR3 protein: CASSGGEAFF
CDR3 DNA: TGTGCCAGCAGCGGGGGGGAAGCTTTCTTT